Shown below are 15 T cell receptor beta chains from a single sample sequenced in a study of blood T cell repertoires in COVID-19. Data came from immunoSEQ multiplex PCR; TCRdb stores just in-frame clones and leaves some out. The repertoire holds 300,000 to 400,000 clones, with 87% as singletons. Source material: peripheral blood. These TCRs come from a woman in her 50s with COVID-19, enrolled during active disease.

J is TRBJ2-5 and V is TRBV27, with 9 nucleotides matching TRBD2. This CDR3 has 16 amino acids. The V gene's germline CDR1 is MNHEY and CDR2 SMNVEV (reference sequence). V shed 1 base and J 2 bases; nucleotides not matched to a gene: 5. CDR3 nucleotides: TGTGCCAGCAGTTTATTAGGTCTAGCGGGACAAGAGACCCAGTACTTC. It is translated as CASSLLGLAGQETQYF.

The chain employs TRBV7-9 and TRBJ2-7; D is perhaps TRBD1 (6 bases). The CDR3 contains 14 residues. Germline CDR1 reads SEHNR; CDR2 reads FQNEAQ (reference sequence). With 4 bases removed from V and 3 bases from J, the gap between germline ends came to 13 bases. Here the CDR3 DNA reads TGTGCCAGCAGCTCAGGGGCCGCGATCTACGAGCAGTACTTC. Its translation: CASSSGAAIYEQYF. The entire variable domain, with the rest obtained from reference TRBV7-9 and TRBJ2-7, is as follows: DTGVSQNPRHKITKRGQNVTFRCDPISEHNRLYWYRQTLGQGPEFLTYFQNEAQLEKSRLLSDRFSAERPKGSFSTLEIQRTEQGDSAMYLCASSSGAAIYEQYFGPGTRLTVT.

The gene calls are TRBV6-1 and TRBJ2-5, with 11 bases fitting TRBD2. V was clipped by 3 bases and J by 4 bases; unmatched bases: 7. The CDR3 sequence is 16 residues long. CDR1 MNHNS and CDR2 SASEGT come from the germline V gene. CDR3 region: CASSEGTSGSRETQYF. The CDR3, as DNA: TGTGCCAGCAGTGAGGGCACTAGCGGGAGTAGAGAGACCCAGTACTTC.

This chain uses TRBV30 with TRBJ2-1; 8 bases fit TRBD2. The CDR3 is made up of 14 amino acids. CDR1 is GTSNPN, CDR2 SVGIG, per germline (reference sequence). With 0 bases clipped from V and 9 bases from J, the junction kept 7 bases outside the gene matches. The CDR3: CAWSVLVAGSEQFF. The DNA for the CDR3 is TGTGCCTGGAGTGTTCTGGTAGCGGGATCTGAGCAGTTCTTC. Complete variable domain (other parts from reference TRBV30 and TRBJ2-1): SQTIHQWPATLVQPVGSPLSLECTVEGTSNPNLYWYRQAAGRGLQLLFYSVGIGQISSEVPQNLSASRPQDRQFILSSKKLLLSDSGFYLCAWSVLVAGSEQFFGPGTRLTVL.

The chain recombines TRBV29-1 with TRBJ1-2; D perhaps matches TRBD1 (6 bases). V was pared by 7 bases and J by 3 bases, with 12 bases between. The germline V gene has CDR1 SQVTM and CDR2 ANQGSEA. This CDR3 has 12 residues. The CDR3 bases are TGCAGCGGAATGGACAGAGACTATGGCTACACCTTC. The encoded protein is CSGMDRDYGYTF.

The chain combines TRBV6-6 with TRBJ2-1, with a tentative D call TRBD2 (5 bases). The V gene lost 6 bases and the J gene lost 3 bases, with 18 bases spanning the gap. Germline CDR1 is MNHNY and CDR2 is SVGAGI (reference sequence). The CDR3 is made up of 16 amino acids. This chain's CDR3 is CASRQTLASYYNEQFF. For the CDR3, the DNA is TGTGCCAGCAGGCAGACCCTAGCTTCCTACTACAATGAGCAGTTCTTC.

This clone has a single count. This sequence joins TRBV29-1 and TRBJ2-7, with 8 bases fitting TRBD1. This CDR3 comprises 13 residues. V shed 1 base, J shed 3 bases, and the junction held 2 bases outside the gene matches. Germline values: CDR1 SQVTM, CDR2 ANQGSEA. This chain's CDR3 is CSVEVQGGYEQYF. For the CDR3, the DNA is TGCAGCGTTGAAGTACAGGGGGGCTACGAGCAGTACTTC.

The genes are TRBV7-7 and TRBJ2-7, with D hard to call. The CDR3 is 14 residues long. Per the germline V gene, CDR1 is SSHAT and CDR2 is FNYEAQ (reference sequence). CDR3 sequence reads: CASSPEWSSYEQYF. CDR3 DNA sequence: TGTGCTAGTTCGCCCGAATGGTCCTCCTACGAGCAGTACTTC.

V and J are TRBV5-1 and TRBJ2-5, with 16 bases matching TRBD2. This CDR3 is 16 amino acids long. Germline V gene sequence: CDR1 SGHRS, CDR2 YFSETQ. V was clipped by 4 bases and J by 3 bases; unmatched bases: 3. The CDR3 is CASSPGTSGREETQYF. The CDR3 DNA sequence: TGCGCCAGCAGCCCAGGGACTAGCGGGAGGGAAGAGACCCAGTACTTC.

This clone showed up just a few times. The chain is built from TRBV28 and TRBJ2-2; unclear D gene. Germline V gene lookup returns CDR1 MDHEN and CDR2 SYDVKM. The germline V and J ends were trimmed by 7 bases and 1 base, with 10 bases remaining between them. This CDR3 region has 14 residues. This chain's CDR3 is CASTTYLNTGELFF. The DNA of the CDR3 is TGTGCCAGCACCACTTACCTGAACACCGGGGAGCTGTTTTTT.

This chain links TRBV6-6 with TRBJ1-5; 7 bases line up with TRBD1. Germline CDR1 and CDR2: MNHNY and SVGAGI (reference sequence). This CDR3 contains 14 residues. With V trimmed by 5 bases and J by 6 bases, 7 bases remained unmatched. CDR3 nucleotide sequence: TGTGCCAGCAGTCCCGACAGGGCGCGTCAGCCCCAGCATTTT. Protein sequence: CASSPDRARQPQHF.

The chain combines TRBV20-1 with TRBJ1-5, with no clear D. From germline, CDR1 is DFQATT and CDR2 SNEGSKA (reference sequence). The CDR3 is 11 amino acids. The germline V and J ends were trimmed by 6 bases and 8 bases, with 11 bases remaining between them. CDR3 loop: CSAGSGEPQHF. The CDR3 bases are TGCAGTGCGGGGAGTGGGGAGCCCCAGCATTTT.

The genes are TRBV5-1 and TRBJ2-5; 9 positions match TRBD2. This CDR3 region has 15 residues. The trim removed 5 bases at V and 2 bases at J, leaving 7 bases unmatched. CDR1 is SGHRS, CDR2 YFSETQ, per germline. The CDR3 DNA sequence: TGCGCCAGCAGTCACCTTAGCGGGAGACAAGAGACCCAGTACTTC. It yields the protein CASSHLSGRQETQYF.

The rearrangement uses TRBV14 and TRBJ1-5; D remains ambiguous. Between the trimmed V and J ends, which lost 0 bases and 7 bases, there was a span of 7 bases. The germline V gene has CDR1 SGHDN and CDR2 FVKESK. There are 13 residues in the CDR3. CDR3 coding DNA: TGTGCCAGCAGCCAAGATCATCGGCAGCCCCAGCATTTT. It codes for CASSQDHRQPQHF. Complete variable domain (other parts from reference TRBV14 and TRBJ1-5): EAGVTQFPSHSVIEKGQTVTLRCDPISGHDNLYWYRRVMGKEIKFLLHFVKESKQDESGMPNNRFLAERTGGTYSTLKVQPAELEDSGVYFCASSQDHRQPQHFGDGTRLSIL.

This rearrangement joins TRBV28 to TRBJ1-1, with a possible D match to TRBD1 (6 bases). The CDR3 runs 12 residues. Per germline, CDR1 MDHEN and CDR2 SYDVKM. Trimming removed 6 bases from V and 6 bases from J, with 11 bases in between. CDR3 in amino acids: CASSLQGSEAFF. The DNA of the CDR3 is TGTGCCAGCAGCTTACAGGGCTCTGAAGCTTTCTTT.